These T cell receptor beta chains were read from a single sample in a study of blood T cells in healthy people across ages. MiXCR was run by TCRdb on the 5' RACE reads, yielding one entry per CDR3 protein. In the table there are 380,000 or so distinct CDR3 sequences, more than 45% of which are singletons. Sequencing used blood. These receptors were obtained from a man between 60 and 75 years old in good health. The CDR3 runs from the conserved cysteine through the conserved F or W. A D gene is named only where the DNA matches it firmly. Size values are once, few and many counts, or a class for expanded clones, and some rows have none.

len	abundance	v_gene	j_gene	d_gene	CDR3aa	CDR3nt
15	few	TRBV30	TRBJ2-3	TRBD2	CAWSEGLVSTDTQYF	TGTGCCTGGAGTGAGGGACTAGTCAGCACAGATACGCAGTATTTT
16	-	TRBV28	TRBJ1-6	-	CASSPLGHRSDSPLHF	TGTGCCAGCAGTCCCCTGGGACACCGGTCGGATTCACCCCTCCACTTT
10	-	TRBV20-1	TRBJ2-7	-	CSARKVEQYF	TGCAGTGCTAGAAAGGTCGAGCAGTACTTC
16	-	TRBV20-1	TRBJ2-1	TRBD2	CSATDAGTSGYNEQFF	TGCAGTGCTACTGATGCCGGGACTAGCGGCTACAATGAGCAGTTCTTC
15	-	TRBV6-2/TRBV6-3	TRBJ2-5	TRBD1	CASSYSGTGAETQYF	TGTGCCAGCAGTTACTCGGGGACAGGGGCGGAGACCCAGTACTTC
15	-	TRBV20-1	TRBJ1-5	-	CSARGWQEVNQPQHF	TGCAGTGCTAGAGGATGGCAGGAGGTCAATCAGCCCCAGCATTTT
12	-	TRBV29-1	TRBJ2-7	TRBD2	CSAEERAGGQYF	TGCAGCGCTGAAGAACGGGCGGGAGGGCAGTACTTC
12	-	TRBV7-2	TRBJ1-2	-	CASSLGTYGYTF	TGTGCCAGCAGCTTAGGTACCTATGGCTACACCTTC
16	-	TRBV6-5	TRBJ2-5	TRBD2	CASSFFSGGDQETQYF	TGTGCCAGCAGTTTCTTCAGCGGGGGGGACCAAGAGACCCAGTACTTC
12	few	TRBV20-1	TRBJ2-5	TRBD1	CSLGQGGETQYF	TGCAGCCTGGGACAGGGGGGAGAGACCCAGTACTTC
16	-	TRBV27	TRBJ2-1	TRBD1	CASSPQGQTPYNEQFF	TGTGCCAGCAGCCCACAGGGACAGACCCCTTACAATGAGCAGTTCTTC
16	-	TRBV10-2	TRBJ2-1	TRBD2	CASSPLPSGRKDEQFF	TGCGCCAGCAGTCCCCTTCCTAGCGGGAGGAAGGATGAGCAGTTCTTC
15	-	TRBV4-2	TRBJ2-1	-	CASSQGAVPYNEQFF	TGTGCCAGCAGCCAAGGGGCGGTCCCATACAATGAGCAGTTCTTC
13	few	TRBV20-1	TRBJ2-5	-	CSASSTEQETQYF	TGCAGTGCTAGTTCTACAGAGCAAGAGACCCAGTACTTC
13	once	TRBV27	TRBJ2-7	TRBD2	CASIQGLAYEQYF	TGTGCCAGCATTCAGGGACTAGCTTACGAGCAGTACTTC
13	few	TRBV29-1	TRBJ2-7	-	CSARAGHLGEQYF	TGCAGCGCTAGAGCGGGACACTTGGGGGAGCAGTACTTC
15	-	TRBV9	TRBJ2-5	-	CASSVASRSQETQYF	TGTGCCAGCAGCGTAGCCTCCCGGTCCCAAGAGACCCAGTACTTC
13	-	TRBV10-3	TRBJ2-7	TRBD2	CAAGEGSYNEQYF	TGTGCCGCCGGGGAGGGCTCCTACAATGAGCAGTACTTC
15	few	TRBV6-1	TRBJ2-3	-	CASSEDTVPGDTQYF	TGTGCCAGCAGTGAAGACACAGTCCCTGGGGATACGCAGTATTTT
13	many	TRBV18	TRBJ2-7	TRBD2	CASSQGLAGAGYF	TGTGCCAGCTCACAGGGACTAGCGGGAGCTGGGTACTTC
15	once	TRBV24-1	TRBJ2-1	-	CATQKDRSSYNEQFF	TGTGCCACCCAGAAGGACCGGAGCTCCTACAATGAGCAGTTCTTC
16	-	TRBV27	TRBJ2-7	-	CASSLPTGNGPYERYF	TGTGCCAGCAGTTTACCGACAGGAAACGGTCCCTACGAGCGGTACTTC
11	-	TRBV20-1	TRBJ2-1	-	CSATFLDEQFF	TGCAGTGCTACTTTCCTCGATGAGCAGTTCTTC
17	few	TRBV3-1	TRBJ2-5	TRBD2	CASSRSLGLAGGETQYF	TGTGCCAGCAGCAGATCTTTGGGACTAGCGGGAGGAGAGACCCAGTACTTC
15	-	TRBV7-9	TRBJ2-1	TRBD2	CASSPPGRGNNEQFF	TGTGCCAGCAGCCCCCCGGGGAGGGGAAACAATGAGCAGTTCTTC
16	-	TRBV4-1	TRBJ1-1	-	CASSQVTNREGTEAFF	TGCGCCAGCAGCCAAGTTACAAACAGGGAGGGAACTGAAGCTTTCTTT
12	few	TRBV2	TRBJ2-7	-	CASRTESYEQYF	TGTGCCAGTCGGACGGAATCCTACGAGCAGTACTTC
13	many	TRBV2	TRBJ2-7	TRBD1	CASVTGVPYEQYF	TGTGCCAGCGTAACAGGGGTACCTTACGAGCAGTACTTC
15	many	TRBV28	TRBJ2-1	TRBD2	CASSLRLAGVGEQFF	TGTGCCAGCAGTTTGCGGCTAGCGGGAGTGGGTGAGCAGTTCTTC
16	few	TRBV25-1	TRBJ1-2	-	CASSEWASALNYGYTF	TGTGCCAGCAGTGAATGGGCTTCGGCACTCAACTATGGCTACACCTTC
13	many	TRBV3-1	TRBJ2-7	TRBD1	CASSRRTGYEQYF	TGTGCCAGCAGCCGCCGGACAGGCTACGAGCAGTACTTC
11	-	TRBV7-9	TRBJ2-5	-	CASSLSQTQYF	TGTGCCAGCAGCTTATCTCAGACCCAGTACTTC